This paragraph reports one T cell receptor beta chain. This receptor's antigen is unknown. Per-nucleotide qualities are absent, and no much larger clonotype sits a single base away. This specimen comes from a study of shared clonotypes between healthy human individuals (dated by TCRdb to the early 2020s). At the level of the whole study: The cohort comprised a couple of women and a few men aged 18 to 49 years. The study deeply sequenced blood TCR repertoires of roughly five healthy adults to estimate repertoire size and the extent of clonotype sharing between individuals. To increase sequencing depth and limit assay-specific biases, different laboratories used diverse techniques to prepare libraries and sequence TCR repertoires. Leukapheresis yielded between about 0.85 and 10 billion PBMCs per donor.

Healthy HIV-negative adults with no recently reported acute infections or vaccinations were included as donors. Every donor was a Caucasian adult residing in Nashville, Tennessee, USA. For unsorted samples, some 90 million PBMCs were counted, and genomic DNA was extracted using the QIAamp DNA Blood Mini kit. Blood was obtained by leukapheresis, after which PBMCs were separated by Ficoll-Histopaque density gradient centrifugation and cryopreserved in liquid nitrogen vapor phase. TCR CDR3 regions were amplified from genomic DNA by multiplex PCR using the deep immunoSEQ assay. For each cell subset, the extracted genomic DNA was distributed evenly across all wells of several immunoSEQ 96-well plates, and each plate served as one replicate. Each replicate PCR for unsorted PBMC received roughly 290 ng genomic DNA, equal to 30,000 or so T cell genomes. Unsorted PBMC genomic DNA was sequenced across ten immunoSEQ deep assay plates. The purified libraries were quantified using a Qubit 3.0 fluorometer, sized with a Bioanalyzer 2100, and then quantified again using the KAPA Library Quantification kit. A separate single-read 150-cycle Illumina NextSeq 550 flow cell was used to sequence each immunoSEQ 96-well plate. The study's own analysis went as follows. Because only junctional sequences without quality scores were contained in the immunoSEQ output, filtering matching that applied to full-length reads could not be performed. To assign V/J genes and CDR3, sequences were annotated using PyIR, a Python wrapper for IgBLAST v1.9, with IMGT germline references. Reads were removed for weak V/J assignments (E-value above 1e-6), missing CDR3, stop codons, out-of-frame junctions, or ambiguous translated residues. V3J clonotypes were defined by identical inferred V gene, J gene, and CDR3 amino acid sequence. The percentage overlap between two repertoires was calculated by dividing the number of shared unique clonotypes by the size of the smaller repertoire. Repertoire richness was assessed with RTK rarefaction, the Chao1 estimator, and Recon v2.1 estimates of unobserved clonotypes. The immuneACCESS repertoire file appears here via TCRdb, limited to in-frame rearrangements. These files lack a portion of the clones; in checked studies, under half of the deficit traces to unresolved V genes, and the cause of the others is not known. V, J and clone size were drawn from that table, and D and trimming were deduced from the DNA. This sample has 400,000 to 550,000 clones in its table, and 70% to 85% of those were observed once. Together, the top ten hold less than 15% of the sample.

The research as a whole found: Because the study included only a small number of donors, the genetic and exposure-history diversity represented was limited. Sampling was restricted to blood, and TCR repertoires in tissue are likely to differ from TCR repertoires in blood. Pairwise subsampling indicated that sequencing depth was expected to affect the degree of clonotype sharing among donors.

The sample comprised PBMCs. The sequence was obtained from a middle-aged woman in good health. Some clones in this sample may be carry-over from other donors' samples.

The DNA reads as follows: TGCGCCAGCAGCATACCGACAGGGGCCTACGAGCAGTACTTC. Protein translation: CASSIPTGAYEQYF. Recombination connected TRBV5-1 to TRBJ2-7; TRBD1 aligns with 8 central bases. The germline V and J ends show losses of 4 bases and 2 bases respectively, and no gene match explains 5 bases of the junction. From the germline V gene, CDR1 is SGHRS and CDR2 is YFSETQ. Taken from cysteine to phenylalanine, the CDR3 has 14 residues. Of all the DNA, just the CDR3 is kept, 42 bases in frame from base 1.